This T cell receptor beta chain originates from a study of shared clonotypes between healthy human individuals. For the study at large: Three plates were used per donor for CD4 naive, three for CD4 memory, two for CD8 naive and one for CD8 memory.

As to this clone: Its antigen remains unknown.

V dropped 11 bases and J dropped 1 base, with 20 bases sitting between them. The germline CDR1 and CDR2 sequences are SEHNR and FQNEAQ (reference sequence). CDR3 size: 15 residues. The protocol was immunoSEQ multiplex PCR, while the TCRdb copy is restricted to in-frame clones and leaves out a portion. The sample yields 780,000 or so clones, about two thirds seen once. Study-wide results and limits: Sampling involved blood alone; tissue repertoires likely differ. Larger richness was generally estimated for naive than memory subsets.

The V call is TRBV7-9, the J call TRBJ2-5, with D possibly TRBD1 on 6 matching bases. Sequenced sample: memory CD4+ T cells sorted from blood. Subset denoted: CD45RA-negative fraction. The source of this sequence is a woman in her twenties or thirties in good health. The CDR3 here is CASSGGWGPQETQYF. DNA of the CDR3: TGTGCCTCCAGTGGGGGTTGGGGGCCCCAAGAGACCCAGTACTTC.